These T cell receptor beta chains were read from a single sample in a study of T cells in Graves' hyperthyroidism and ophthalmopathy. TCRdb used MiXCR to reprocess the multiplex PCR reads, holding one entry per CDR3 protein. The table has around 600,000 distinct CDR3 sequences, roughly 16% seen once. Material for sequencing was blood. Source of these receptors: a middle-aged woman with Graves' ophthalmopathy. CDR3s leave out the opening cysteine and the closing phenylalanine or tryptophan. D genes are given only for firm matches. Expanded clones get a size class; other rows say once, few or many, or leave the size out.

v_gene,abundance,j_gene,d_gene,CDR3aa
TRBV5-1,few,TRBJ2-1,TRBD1,ASSRRPGQANNEQF
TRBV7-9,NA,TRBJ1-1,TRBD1,ASSPWDRIEAF
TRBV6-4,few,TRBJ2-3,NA,ASSEGESTDTQY
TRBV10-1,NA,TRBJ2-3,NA,AGGPYGRADTQY
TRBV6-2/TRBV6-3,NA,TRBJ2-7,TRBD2,ASSPLAGGGSYEQY
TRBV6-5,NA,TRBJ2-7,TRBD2,ASSYSDAGGGYEQY
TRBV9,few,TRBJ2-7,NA,ASSVGREAYEQY
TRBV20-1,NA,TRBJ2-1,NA,SAIKGMGEQF
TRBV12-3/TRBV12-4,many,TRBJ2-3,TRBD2,ASRTQLAESDTQY
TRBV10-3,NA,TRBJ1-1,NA,AISRTANTEAF
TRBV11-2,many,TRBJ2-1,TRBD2,ASSGAGLAGGPSSYNEQF
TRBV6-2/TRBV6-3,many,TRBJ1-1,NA,ASRLTVNTEAF
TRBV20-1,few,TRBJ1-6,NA,SARETDRGALVGSPLH
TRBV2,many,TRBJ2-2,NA,ASSDWVTGELF
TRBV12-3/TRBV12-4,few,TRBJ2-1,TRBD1,ASSLSADRGNEQF
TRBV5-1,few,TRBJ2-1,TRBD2,ASSLALAGGNNEQF
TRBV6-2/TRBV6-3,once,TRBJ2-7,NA,ASRDWGEQY
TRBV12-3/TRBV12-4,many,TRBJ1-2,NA,ASSSFFYGYT
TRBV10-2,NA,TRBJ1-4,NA,ASSVQGTNEKLF
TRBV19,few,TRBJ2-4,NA,ASSTPGGTKNIQY
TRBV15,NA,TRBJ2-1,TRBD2,ATSRLREFNEQF
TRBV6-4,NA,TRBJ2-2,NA,ASSDSGNTGELF
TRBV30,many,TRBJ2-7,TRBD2,ASGTSGWEQY
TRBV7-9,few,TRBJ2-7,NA,ASSLDFGSVAYEQY
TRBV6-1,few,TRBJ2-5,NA,ASRQLGGETQY
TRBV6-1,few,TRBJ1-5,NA,ASSDQTGTPFSNQPQH
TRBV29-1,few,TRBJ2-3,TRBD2,SVEAGGLDTQY
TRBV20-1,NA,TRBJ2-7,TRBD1,SARDVGQGSSEQY
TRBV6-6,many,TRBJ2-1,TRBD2,ASSYTHRTSGERSYNEQF
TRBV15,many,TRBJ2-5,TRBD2,ATSSILGLAGVGETQY
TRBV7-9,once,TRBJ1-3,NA,ASSLGALFSGNTIY
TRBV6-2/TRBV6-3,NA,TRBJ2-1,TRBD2,ASSWTGTSGVYNEQF
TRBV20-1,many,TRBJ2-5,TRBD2,SATPGGGGLQETQY
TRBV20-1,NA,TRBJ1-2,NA,SAPDEGAVT
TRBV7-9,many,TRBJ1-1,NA,ASSSGRIIEAF
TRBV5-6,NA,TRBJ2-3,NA,ASSRIPSSSTDTQY
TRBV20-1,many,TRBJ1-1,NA,SARALTARNTEAF
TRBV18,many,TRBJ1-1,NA,ASSPPGPEAF
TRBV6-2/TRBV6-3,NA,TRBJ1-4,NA,ASSPDSGVEKLF
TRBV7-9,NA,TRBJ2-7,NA,ASSSVRSSEQY
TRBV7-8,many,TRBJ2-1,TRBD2,ASSSTSGGADEQF
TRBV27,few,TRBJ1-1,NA,ASSLGMNTKAF